Following are 22 T cell receptor beta chains from one sample sequenced in a study of T cells in localized non-small cell lung cancer. Generated by immunoSEQ multiplex PCR, the TCRdb table keeps only in-frame clones and is missing some. The sample has about 1,300 clones, around 38% seen once; the top ten hold around 8%. The sample in question was lung tumor tissue, obtained before any cancer treatment. The source of these receptors is a male donor at least 60 years old with stage III lung adenocarcinoma.

This chain connects TRBV19 to TRBJ1-4; D is unresolved. Trimming pared 3 bases from V and 7 bases from J, leaving 6 bases between. The CDR3 totals 12 residues. The V gene's germline CDR1 is LNHDA and CDR2 SQIVND (reference sequence). The CDR3 coding sequence is TGTGCCAGTAGTATTAAAGGTGAAAAACTGTTTTTT. This codes for CASSIKGEKLFF.

This chain's CDR3 is CASSISQGVADTQYF. The DNA for the CDR3 is TGTGCCAGTAGTATTTCCCAGGGTGTAGCAGATACGCAGTATTTT. The chain recombines TRBV19 with TRBJ2-3; possible D gene TRBD1, 5 bases. Germline V CDR1 and CDR2: LNHDA, SQIVND (reference sequence). The CDR3 loop spans 15 amino acids. Trimming took 3 bases from V and 4 from J, leaving 14 bases between them.

In this sample, this clone is large. V is TRBV11-3 and J is TRBJ2-3; 7 bases fit TRBD1. J lost 5 bases, V lost 4 bases, and 6 bases had no gene match. CDR3 length: 14 residues. The germline V gene has CDR1 SGHNT and CDR2 YENEEA. The DNA of the CDR3 is TGTGCCAGCAGCTATTGGACAGGAGGAGATACGCAGTATTTT. The encoded protein is CASSYWTGGDTQYF.

J is TRBJ1-4 and V is TRBV28; no definite D call. The ends were cut back, 8 bases at V and 8 bases at J, with 12 bases in the middle. The CDR3 is made up of 12 amino acids. Germline CDR1 reads MDHEN; CDR2 reads SYDVKM. The CDR3 protein is CASGGLAEKLFF. As DNA, the CDR3 is TGTGCCAGCGGCGGCCTGGCCGAAAAACTGTTTTTT.

This chain links TRBV29-1 with TRBJ2-7, with unresolved D. V lost 5 bases, J lost 0 bases, and 11 bases lay in between. The germline CDR1 and CDR2 sequences are SQVTM and ANQGSEA. The CDR3 is 13 residues long. The CDR3 region has the DNA TGCAGCGTTAGACTGGTGGGCTCCTACGAGCAGTACTTC. Protein: CSVRLVGSYEQYF.

This clone was observed a few times. The chain uses TRBV28 and TRBJ2-2; 8 bases match TRBD1. J lost 3 bases, V lost 6 bases, and 3 bases had no gene match. The CDR3 sequence is 14 residues long. From germline, CDR1 is MDHEN and CDR2 SYDVKM. The CDR3 coding sequence is TGTGCCAGCAGCGCAGGGGGCCACACCGGGGAGCTGTTTTTT. Translating it yields CASSAGGHTGELFF.

This clone was counted a single time. V and J are TRBV29-1 and TRBJ1-3, with D perhaps TRBD1 (6 bases). Trimming shortened V by 5 bases and J by 4 bases, and 9 bases separated the two germline ends. This CDR3 has 12 residues. Germline V gene data show CDR1 as SQVTM and CDR2 as ANQGSEA. CDR3 in amino acids: CSVRTEGNTIYF. For the CDR3, the DNA is TGCAGCGTTCGGACAGAAGGAAACACCATATATTTT.

This clone has more than one count but fewer than ten. The chain joins TRBV9 to TRBJ1-1; 9 nucleotides match TRBD1. The germline V gene encodes CDR1 SGDLS and CDR2 YYNGEE. The CDR3 is 13 amino acids. V lost 2 bases and J lost 4; bases outside the gene matches: 0. The CDR3 DNA reads TGTGCCAGCAGCGTGACAGGGGGCACTGAAGCTTTCTTT. This gives the protein CASSVTGGTEAFF.

The chain joins TRBV28 to TRBJ1-5; D is ambiguous. V was trimmed by 6 bases and J by 1 base, leaving 10 bases between them. Germline values: CDR1 MDHEN, CDR2 SYDVKM. CDR3 length: 14 residues. CDR3 amino acids: CASRSPVSNQPQHF. The CDR3 DNA follows: TGTGCCAGCAGGAGCCCCGTCAGCAATCAGCCCCAGCATTTT.

The CDR3 region is CAWVPLGLRSGNTIYF. CDR3 in DNA: TGTGCCTGGGTCCCCCTTGGACTACGCTCTGGAAACACCATATATTTT. V and J are TRBV30 and TRBJ1-3; D gene ambiguous. CDR1 and CDR2 from the germline V gene are GTSNPN and SVGIG (reference sequence). This CDR3 spans 16 amino acids. Trimming took 5 bases from V and 0 from J, leaving 17 bases between them.

The chain carries TRBV19 and TRBJ1-1, with 7 bases that match TRBD1. The CDR3 covers 14 residues. Germline V gene data show CDR1 as LNHDA and CDR2 as SQIVND (reference sequence). V lost 7 bases, J lost 0 bases, and 5 bases stayed unmatched. In DNA, the CDR3 is TGTGCCAGTAATCTACAGGGGATGAACACTGAAGCTTTCTTT. Translation: CASNLQGMNTEAFF.

This chain connects TRBV28 to TRBJ2-6; D gene uncertain. Per germline, CDR1 MDHEN and CDR2 SYDVKM. The V gene lost 10 bases and the J gene lost 0 bases, with 7 bases spanning the gap. CDR3 length: 13 residues. The CDR3 reads CATRISGANVLTF. CDR3 nucleotides: TGTGCCACCCGGATCTCTGGGGCCAACGTCCTGACTTTC.

This clone was detected only a few times. The chain combines TRBV2 with TRBJ2-7; D gene ambiguous. V lost 7 bases and J 4 bases, leaving 23 bases between the germline ends. Germline CDR1 is SNHLY and CDR2 is FYNNEI. The CDR3 loop spans 16 amino acids. The CDR3 region is CASKSVTPNLGYEQYF. DNA for the CDR3: TGTGCCAGCAAAAGCGTTACCCCCAATCTTGGGTACGAGCAGTACTTC.

The chain combines TRBV14 with TRBJ1-1, with D perhaps TRBD1 (5 bases). V dropped 4 bases and J dropped 8 bases, with 11 bases sitting between them. Per the germline V gene, CDR1 is SGHDN and CDR2 is FVKESK. This CDR3 comprises 12 residues. CDR3 region: CASSRGTPEAFF. As DNA, the CDR3 is TGTGCCAGCAGCCGGGGGACCCCGGAAGCTTTCTTT.

The chain recombines TRBV11-3 with TRBJ1-1; TRBD1 matches 8 bases. The V gene's germline CDR1 is SGHNT and CDR2 YENEEA. This CDR3 is built from 15 residues. The ends lost 5 bases at V and 0 bases at J; junction bases unmatched: 5. CDR3 in amino acids: CASSPPDRVNTEAFF. The CDR3 region has the DNA TGTGCCAGCAGCCCCCCGGACAGGGTGAACACTGAAGCTTTCTTT.

This CDR3 is CASSDCPSLLVDNEKLFF. CDR3 DNA sequence: TGTGCCAGCAGTGACTGTCCAAGTCTCCTAGTCGACAATGAAAAACTGTTTTTT. The chain employs TRBV6-8 and TRBJ1-4; no clear D gene. The germline gives CDR1 MNHGY, CDR2 SAAAGT. V lost 5 bases and J 5 bases, leaving 24 bases between the germline ends. CDR3 length: 18 amino acids.

This chain links TRBV6-8 with TRBJ2-1; D is unresolved. The CDR3 contains 13 residues. The V end was cut by 4 bases, the J end by 6 bases, with 10 bases between. CDR1 is MNHGY, CDR2 SAAAGT, per germline. The CDR3 loop is CASSLLMPNEQFF. CDR3 DNA: TGTGCCAGCAGTTTATTAATGCCCAATGAGCAGTTCTTC.

In the case of this clone: The CDR3 end falls 1 residue outside the read, so it is completed with the germline J gene. The chain is built from TRBV6-1 and TRBJ2-3; D possibly matches TRBD1 or TRBD2 (5 bases each). The CDR3 is 19 residues long. CDR1 and CDR2 (germline): MNHNS, SASEGT. Trimming stripped 0 bases from V and 1 base from J, with 20 bases between. The part of the CDR3 DNA that was read is TGTGCCAGCAGTGAAGCGGGACCTACTTTCTTCTCTTGCACAGATACGCAGTAT. Translation gives CASSEAGPTFFSCTDTQY. The whole CDR3 reads CASSEAGPTFFSCTDTQYF.

The chain joins TRBV29-1 to TRBJ2-5; D is ambiguous. CDR3 length: 15 amino acids. V was cut by 5 bases and J by 6 bases, with 22 bases left in between. The V gene's germline CDR1 is SQVTM and CDR2 ANQGSEA. The CDR3 here is CSVTLPYAARKTQYF. Written as DNA, the CDR3 is TGCAGCGTTACACTTCCCTATGCTGCCAGAAAGACCCAGTACTTC.

CDR3 residues: CAISESDSRQHF. In nucleotides, the CDR3 is TGTGCCATCAGTGAGTCGGACAGCCGGCAGCATTTT. The V and J genes are TRBV10-3 and TRBJ1-5, with D tentatively TRBD1 (6 bases). CDR1 is ENHRY and CDR2 is SYGVKD in the germline V gene. The ends were cut back, 0 bases at V and 13 bases at J, with 10 bases in the middle. The CDR3 consists of 12 residues.

This clone has just a few counts. V and J are TRBV6-8 and TRBJ1-1, with D unresolved. V was clipped by 7 bases and J by 2 bases, with 8 bases between them. The CDR3 totals 12 residues. Germline V gives CDR1 MNHGY, CDR2 SAAAGT. Here the CDR3 reads CASMGSNTEAFF. The CDR3 DNA reads as TGTGCCAGCATGGGGTCAAACACTGAAGCTTTCTTT.

This clone was picked up a small number of times. The genes are TRBV9 and TRBJ2-7; 12 bases map to TRBD2. The V gene's germline CDR1 is SGDLS and CDR2 YYNGEE. With V trimmed by 8 bases and J by 4 bases, 4 bases remained unmatched. This CDR3 region has 13 residues. This chain's CDR3 is CASSLAGGYEQYF. The CDR3 coding sequence is TGTGCCAGTAGTCTAGCGGGAGGGTACGAGCAGTACTTC.